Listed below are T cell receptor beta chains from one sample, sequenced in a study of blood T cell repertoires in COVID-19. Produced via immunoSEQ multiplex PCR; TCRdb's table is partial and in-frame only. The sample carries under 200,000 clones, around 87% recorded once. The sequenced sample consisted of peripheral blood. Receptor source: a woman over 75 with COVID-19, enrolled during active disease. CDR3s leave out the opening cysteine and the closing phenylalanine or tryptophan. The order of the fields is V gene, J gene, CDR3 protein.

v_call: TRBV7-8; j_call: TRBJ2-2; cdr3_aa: ASSLRIARDRGNTGELF
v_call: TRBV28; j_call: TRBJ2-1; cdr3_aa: ASSLLAGMHNEQF
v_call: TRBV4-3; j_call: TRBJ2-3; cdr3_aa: ASSQAGGSGIGTDTQY
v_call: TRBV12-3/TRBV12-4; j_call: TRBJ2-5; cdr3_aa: ASSRLAEETQY
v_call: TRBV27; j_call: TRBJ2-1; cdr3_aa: ASRLRRAYNEQF
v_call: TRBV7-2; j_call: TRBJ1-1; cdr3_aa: ASSLSYGGQGKNTEAF
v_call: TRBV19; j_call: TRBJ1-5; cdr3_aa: ASSIPGRVDQPQH
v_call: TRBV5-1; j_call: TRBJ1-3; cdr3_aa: ASSGGTGSGNTIY
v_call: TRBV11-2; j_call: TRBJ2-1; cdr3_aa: ASSRYNEQF
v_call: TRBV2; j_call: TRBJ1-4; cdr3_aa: ASSGQYGEKLF
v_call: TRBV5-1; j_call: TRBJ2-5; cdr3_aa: ASSLAGNQETQY
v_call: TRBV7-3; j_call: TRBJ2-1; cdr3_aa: ASSPALSSYNEQF
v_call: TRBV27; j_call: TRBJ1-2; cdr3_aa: ASRDRQGLYGYT
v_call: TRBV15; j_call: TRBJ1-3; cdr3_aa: ATSRDTNTIY
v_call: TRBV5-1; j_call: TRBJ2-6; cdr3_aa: ASSLPSGANVLT
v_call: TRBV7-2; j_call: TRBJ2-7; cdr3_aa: ASSLGPGQDYEQY